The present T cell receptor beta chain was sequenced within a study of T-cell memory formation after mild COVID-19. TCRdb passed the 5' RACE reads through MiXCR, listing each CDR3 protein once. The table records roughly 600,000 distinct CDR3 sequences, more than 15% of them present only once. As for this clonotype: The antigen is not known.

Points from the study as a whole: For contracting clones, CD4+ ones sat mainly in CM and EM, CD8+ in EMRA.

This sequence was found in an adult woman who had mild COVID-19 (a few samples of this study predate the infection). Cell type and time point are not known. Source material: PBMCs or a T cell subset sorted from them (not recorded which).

CDR3 region: CASSLAPSGAYNEQFF. CDR3 in DNA: TGTGCCAGCAGCTTAGCGCCTAGCGGGGCTTACAATGAGCAGTTCTTC. The chain employs TRBV7-8 and TRBJ2-1, with 9 bases identical to TRBD2. V shed 0 bases and J 4 bases; nucleotides not matched to a gene: 4. The germline CDR1 and CDR2 sequences are SGHVS and FQNEAQ. CDR3 length equals 16 residues.